Each of the 28 T cell receptor beta chains below was sequenced from the same sample in a study of response to subunit inactivated influenza vaccine. TCRdb reanalysed the RT-PCR reads using MiXCR and keeps one entry per CDR3 protein. The sample has roughly 500,000 distinct CDR3 sequences; about 17% are singletons. The material was CD4+ T cells sorted from PBMCs, obtained around 2 years after vaccination. Receptors were obtained from a man between 50 and 69 years old who received an inactivated influenza vaccine.

A few counts support this clonotype. The CDR3 region is CASSRTEYQLFF. The CDR3 region has the DNA TGTGCCAGCAGCCGAACGGAATACCAACTGTTTTTT. The chain joins TRBV3-1 to TRBJ1-4; no reliable D call. V lost 4 bases and J 12 bases, leaving 12 bases between the germline ends. Per the germline V gene, CDR1 is LGHDT and CDR2 is YNNKEL (reference sequence). The CDR3 extends over 12 amino acids.

This chain joins TRBV4-1 and TRBJ2-1; 15 bases map to TRBD2. V lost 4 bases, J lost 7 bases, and 5 bases stayed unmatched. From germline, CDR1 is MGHRA and CDR2 YSYEKL. The CDR3 covers 16 residues. Written as DNA, the CDR3 is TGCGCCAGCAGCCGCGTGGGACTAGCGGGGGGAAATGAGCAGTTCTTC. It encodes CASSRVGLAGGNEQFF.

This chain uses TRBV20-1 with TRBJ1-1; tentatively, D is TRBD1 (6 bases). Trimming took off 3 bases at V and 5 bases at J, with 13 bases between the two ends. The CDR3 has 13 amino acids. The germline V gene encodes CDR1 DFQATT and CDR2 SNEGSKA (reference sequence). The CDR3 here is CSARQTGRTEAFF. In DNA, the CDR3 is TGCAGTGCTAGGCAAACAGGGAGGACTGAAGCTTTCTTT.

CDR3 region: CASLTGGGAIGYTF. CDR3 coding DNA: TGTGCCAGCTTAACGGGAGGGGGTGCGATCGGCTACACCTTC. The genes are TRBV28 and TRBJ1-2; the D gene is possibly TRBD1 (6 bases). This CDR3 spans 14 amino acids. V was clipped by 8 bases and J by 8 bases, with 21 bases between them. Germline V gene data show CDR1 as MDHEN and CDR2 as SYDVKM.

The rearrangement links TRBV12-3 or TRBV12-4 to TRBJ2-6; D call uncertain. This CDR3 spans 15 amino acids. Trimming stripped 3 bases from V and 1 base from J, with 7 bases between. In DNA, the CDR3 is TGTGCCAGCAGTTTGTATGGATCTGGGGCCAACGTCCTGACTTTC. As protein: CASSLYGSGANVLTF.

The chain combines TRBV5-1 with TRBJ2-7; D might be TRBD2 (6 bases). V was cut by 0 bases and J by 6 bases, with 10 bases left in between. CDR1 and CDR2 (germline): SGHRS, YFSETQ. The CDR3 is 13 residues long. As DNA, the CDR3 is TGCGCCAGCAGCTTGGGGACTACCATCGAGCAGTACTTC. Translation gives CASSLGTTIEQYF.

The chain employs TRBV20-1 and TRBJ2-7, with 9 bases that match TRBD1. The germline gives CDR1 DFQATT, CDR2 SNEGSKA (reference sequence). The V gene end was trimmed by 1 base and the J gene end by 4 bases; junction bases not matched to a gene: 5. The CDR3 runs 14 residues. The CDR3 protein is CSARVGGTGYEQYF. DNA for the CDR3: TGCAGTGCTAGAGTGGGCGGGACAGGGTACGAGCAGTACTTC.

The chain recombines TRBV20-1 with TRBJ1-5; D not certain. Trimming pared 1 base from V and 2 bases from J, leaving 18 bases between. Germline values: CDR1 DFQATT, CDR2 SNEGSKA (reference sequence). This CDR3 is built from 17 residues. This CDR3 is CSARADIPGRGNQPQHF. The CDR3 DNA is TGCAGTGCTAGAGCTGACATCCCGGGGAGAGGCAATCAGCCCCAGCATTTT.

The chain joins TRBV20-1 to TRBJ1-4; weak D call: TRBD1 (6 bases). This CDR3 is 18 amino acids long. Germline-derived CDR1 and CDR2 are DFQATT and SNEGSKA (reference sequence). V was cut by 0 bases and J by 0 bases, with 17 bases left in between. The CDR3 sequence is CSARDYRDTMPTNEKLFF. The CDR3 DNA sequence: TGCAGTGCTAGAGACTACCGGGACACAATGCCAACTAATGAAAAACTGTTTTTT.

This clonotype has at least ten counts. The V gene is TRBV6-1, the J gene TRBJ1-5; D ambiguous. Germline V gene sequence: CDR1 MNHNS, CDR2 SASEGT. The CDR3 has 16 residues. V lost 10 bases and J lost 0, with 19 bases in between. The CDR3 here is CAKGREPEGSNQPQHF. CDR3 DNA: TGTGCCAAGGGCCGGGAGCCCGAGGGTAGCAATCAGCCCCAGCATTTT.

This clonotype turned up a few times. The rearrangement joins TRBV20-1 to TRBJ2-1; 12 positions agree with TRBD2. In germline, CDR1 is DFQATT, CDR2 SNEGSKA (reference sequence). V gave up 1 base and J gave up 7 bases; unmatched junction bases: 5. This CDR3 has 15 amino acids. The DNA of the CDR3 is TGCAGTGCTAGAGGATCTAGCGGGAGGGGTAATGAGCAGTTCTTC. Its protein product is CSARGSSGRGNEQFF.

This chain uses TRBV28 with TRBJ2-7; 10 nucleotides align to TRBD1. After removal of 6 bases from V and 7 bases from J, the junction contained 12 bases not matched to a gene. The CDR3 loop spans 15 amino acids. The germline CDR1 and CDR2 sequences are MDHEN and SYDVKM. This CDR3 reads CASRPDPGQGQEQYF. The DNA for the CDR3 is TGTGCCAGCAGGCCGGACCCGGGACAGGGGCAAGAGCAGTACTTC.

V usage is TRBV12-3 or TRBV12-4 and J usage is TRBJ2-7; 7 positions match TRBD1. Unmatched junction bases numbered 8, after V lost 5 bases and J lost 1 base. This CDR3 is 15 amino acids long. The CDR3: CASSITGTASYEQYF. CDR3 sequence (DNA): TGTGCCAGCAGTATCACCGGGACAGCGTCCTACGAGCAGTACTTC.

The sample holds a few counts of this clonotype. The chain has TRBV6-5 and TRBJ1-1; TRBD1 aligns across 9 bases. The CDR3 has 17 residues. CDR1 and CDR2 from the germline V gene are MNHEY and SVGAGI. The V segment lost 4 bases and the J segment 0 bases; nucleotides outside the gene matches: 9. The CDR3 reads CASSSVPGQGMNTEAFF. The CDR3 coding sequence is TGTGCCAGCAGTTCCGTCCCGGGACAGGGAATGAACACTGAAGCTTTCTTT.

This clonotype was seen a handful of times. The chain couples TRBV4-1 to TRBJ2-2; no definite D call. This CDR3 is built from 16 residues. V lost 4 bases, J lost 0 bases, and 12 bases lay in between. Germline loops: CDR1 MGHRA, CDR2 YSYEKL. The CDR3 DNA follows: TGCGCCAGCAGCCGTCGAAGGGTAGCGAACACCGGGGAGCTGTTTTTT. Translating gives CASSRRRVANTGELFF.

This clonotype was observed a handful of times. The chain recombines TRBV6-2 or TRBV6-3 with TRBJ2-1, with 7 bases aligning to TRBD2. After removal of 3 bases from V and 4 bases from J, the junction contained 6 bases not matched to a gene. This CDR3 comprises 15 residues. The V gene's germline CDR1 is MNHEY and CDR2 SVGEGT. CDR3 bases: TGTGCCAGCAGTTATGGGCGGGGGTCGTACAATGAGCAGTTCTTC. Amino acids: CASSYGRGSYNEQFF.

Many counts were recorded for this clonotype. The chain carries TRBV30 and TRBJ1-1; D possibly corresponds to TRBD1 (6 bases). Germline assignment: CDR1 GTSNPN and CDR2 SVGIG (reference sequence). V was clipped by 3 bases and J by 4 bases, with 15 bases between them. The CDR3 has 14 residues. The CDR3 bases are TGTGCCTGGAGGTATTATCGGGGGCGCACTGAAGCTTTCTTT. Encoded protein: CAWRYYRGRTEAFF. Using reference TRBV30 and TRBJ1-1 for the parts outside the CDR3, the full variable domain is SQTIHQWPATLVQPVGSPLSLECTVEGTSNPNLYWYRQAAGRGLQLLFYSVGIGQISSEVPQNLSASRPQDRQFILSSKKLLLSDSGFYLCAWRYYRGRTEAFFGQGTRLTVV.

This clonotype has more than one count but fewer than ten. The chain joins TRBV20-1 to TRBJ1-6; 8 nucleotides match TRBD1. V lost 4 bases to trimming and J lost 0 bases; unmatched junction nucleotides: 5. The CDR3 has 16 amino acids. Looked up from germline, CDR1 is DFQATT and CDR2 is SNEGSKA (reference sequence). Here the CDR3 DNA reads TGCAGTGCTACTCAGGGGGCCAGCTCCTATAATTCACCCCTCCACTTT. Translated: CSATQGASSYNSPLHF.

The CDR3 DNA is TGTGCCAGCAGCCGACAGGGACACCGGTCCTACGAGCAGTACTTC. It is translated as CASSRQGHRSYEQYF. V is TRBV12-3 or TRBV12-4 and J is TRBJ2-7, with 7 bases matching TRBD1. V shed 6 bases and J 1 base; nucleotides not matched to a gene: 9. This CDR3 contains 15 residues.

At least ten counts were recorded for this clonotype. The chain joins TRBV7-2 to TRBJ1-6, with no clear D. Trimming cost V 5 bases and J 8 bases, with 7 bases left between them. The CDR3 extends over 12 amino acids. In germline, CDR1 is SGHTA, CDR2 FQGNSA. The CDR3 nucleotides read TGTGCCAGCAGCCTGGGGTATTCACCCCTCCACTTT. Its translation is CASSLGYSPLHF.

The chain employs TRBV11-2 and TRBJ2-2; the match to TRBD2 covers 9 bases. The germline gives CDR1 SGHAT, CDR2 FQNNGV. V was clipped by 1 base and J by 7 bases; unmatched bases: 13. The CDR3 consists of 18 residues. CDR3 residues: CASSLGLWRGGRDGELFF. CDR3 bases: TGTGCCAGCAGCTTAGGATTGTGGCGGGGGGGCCGGGACGGGGAGCTGTTTTTT.

The J gene is TRBJ2-2, the V gene TRBV20-1; D is possibly TRBD2 (6 bases). The V gene's germline CDR1 is DFQATT and CDR2 SNEGSKA (reference sequence). V was cut by 3 bases and J by 3 bases, with 11 bases left in between. This CDR3 is 14 amino acids long. DNA of the CDR3: TGCAGTGCTAGGGGTGGGACTCACACCGGGGAGCTGTTTTTT. Its protein is CSARGGTHTGELFF.

There are a few counts of this clonotype. This chain connects TRBV5-1 to TRBJ2-5, with TRBD2 matching 10 bases. Germline loops: CDR1 SGHRS, CDR2 YFSETQ. There are 14 residues in the CDR3. The V segment lost 5 bases and the J segment 3 bases; nucleotides outside the gene matches: 4. The CDR3 DNA sequence: TGCGCCAGCAGTACTAGCGGGGCGGAAGAGACCCAGTACTTC. Translated, it gives CASSTSGAEETQYF.

The rearrangement uses TRBV5-1 and TRBJ2-7; no firm D call. Germline V CDR1 and CDR2: SGHRS, YFSETQ. V lost 0 bases to trimming and J lost 6 bases, with 10 bases between them. CDR3 length equals 13 residues. CDR3 DNA: TGCGCCAGCAGCTTGGGTTCCGGCGCCGAGCAGTACTTC. The encoded protein is CASSLGSGAEQYF.

In this sample, this clonotype turned up a few times. V gene TRBV21-1 combines with J gene TRBJ2-1; TRBD1, the D gene given by the table, was not confirmed from the DNA. TRBV21-1 has pseudogene status. The CDR3 loop spans 14 amino acids. CDR3 region: CASRGDRGFNEQFF. The CDR3 region has the DNA TGTGCCAGCAGGGGGGACAGGGGTTTTAATGAGCAGTTCTTC.

The V gene is TRBV5-6, the J gene TRBJ2-3; 9 nucleotides line up with TRBD1. The V gene's germline CDR1 is SGHDT and CDR2 YYEEEE. V shed 2 bases and J 7 bases; nucleotides not matched to a gene: 5. The CDR3 totals 14 residues. For the CDR3, the DNA is TGTGCCAGCAGCTTAACACAGGGGGCGTATACGCAGTATTTT. Encoded protein: CASSLTQGAYTQYF.

The chain carries TRBV29-1 and TRBJ1-5; D ambiguous. CDR3 length: 13 amino acids. The V gene lost 4 bases and the J gene lost 7 bases, with 14 bases spanning the gap. Germline CDR1 SQVTM, CDR2 ANQGSEA. The CDR3 loop is CSVAYGERQPQHF. CDR3 nucleotide sequence: TGCAGCGTTGCTTACGGGGAAAGACAGCCCCAGCATTTT.

This clonotype was counted at least ten times. The V call is TRBV7-2, the J call TRBJ2-1; tentative D call: TRBD2 (6 bases). V lost 1 base to trimming and J lost 1 base, with 8 bases between them. Germline V gives CDR1 SGHTA, CDR2 FQGNSA. CDR3 size: 15 residues. The DNA of the CDR3 is TGTGCCAGCAGCTTAGTGGAGGGTTCCTACAATGAGCAGTTCTTC. This sequence encodes CASSLVEGSYNEQFF.